This T cell receptor beta chain was found in a study of T cell responses to AZD1222 COVID-19 vaccine. Study-level points and caveats: At baseline, seropositivity was found in only a handful of AZD1222 recipients. The reported proportion of spike-specific TCRs targeting unmutated variant regions was nearly half. Repertoire samples came only from after the peak T cell response.

With regard to this clone: Its antigen remains unknown.

CDR1 is SGHNT and CDR2 is YYREEE in the germline V gene (reference sequence). This CDR3 region has 17 residues. With V trimmed by 0 bases and J by 3 bases, 8 bases remained unmatched. Recipients boosted at about 4 weeks or about 12 weeks are pooled. Some clones are missing from TCRdb's copy, which holds only in-frame ones; the method was immunoSEQ multiplex PCR. The sample shows about 170,000 clones, around nine tenths of them seen only once. V and J are TRBV5-4 and TRBJ2-3; 9 bases map to TRBD1. The TCR sequence derives from an adult who received the AZD1222 COVID-19 vaccine. Sequences were derived from peripheral blood, sampled 28 days after the second AZD1222 dose. The CDR3 region is CASSLVPGTGWTDTQYF. DNA of the CDR3: TGTGCCAGCAGCTTGGTTCCCGGGACAGGGTGGACAGATACGCAGTATTTT.